Sequencing of this T cell receptor (beta chain) was carried out in a study of cytomegalovirus exposure and HLA in healthy donors (dated by TCRdb to 2017 to 2019). Describing the broader study: In an earlier analysis of under 750 of the donors, about 260 Gb of sequence data and some 120 million unique TCR beta sequences from about 179 million T cells were reported. Typing coverage varied by locus: about 629-640 donors for A, B, C, DRB1 and DQB1; 522 for DQA1; nearly 610 for DPA1; some 470 for DPB1. To study patterns of TCR occurrence, a later analysis re-analyzed previously published TCR beta repertoires from around 670 donors and added high-resolution HLA genotyping. All discovery cohort repertoires had been generated using a single sequencing platform. An earlier analysis of around 580 of the donors used high-throughput TCR beta sequencing to judge whether each TCR beta V gene segment behaved as functional or pseudogenic. In the later analysis, no new phenotypic data were used to find candidate immune exposures; instead, reliance was placed on TCR beta sequences and their occurrence across donors. The study profiled the T cell repertoires of about 720 subjects by immunosequencing and related them to cytomegalovirus serostatus. A separate validation cohort of approximately 120 different subjects was used in addition to the approximately 670-subject first cohort. The study combined high-throughput TCR immunosequencing, statistical association of individual TCRs with disease status, and machine learning to predict cytomegalovirus infection status. A later genetic analysis used genome-wide SNP genotypes for about 55% of the 666 donors, treating that subset as a discovery cohort. Among several hundred genotyped donors of the cohort, an average of approximately 240,000 unique TCR beta nucleotide sequences was sequenced per donor, of which 15% to 20% were non-productive. An early release covering around 630 HLA-typed donors comprised about 290 gigabases of sequencing data and about 90 million unique TCR sequences. Donor age, sex, ethnicity and CMV serostatus were collected together with the repertoire data. Roughly five DR-DQ haplotypes were handled as single units for association and clustering, since linkage in the cohort was strong. The aim of the study was to test whether cataloging public T cell receptors could identify signatures of past pathogen exposure. Of the roughly 410 genotyped donors, 80% to 90% were placed in the genetic ancestry cluster associated with self-reported Caucasian donors. Both class I and class II loci were covered by HLA typing, at four-digit resolution.

The CDR1 and CDR2 encoded by the germline V gene are KGHSH and LQKENI. Inclusive of the bounding cysteine and phenylalanine, the CDR3 is 16 residues long. The only DNA kept is the CDR3, 48 bases in frame from the first base. V is cut back by 4 bases and J by 3 bases, with 11 bases in the junction unmatched. To prepare the library, the immunoSEQ multiplex PCR assay was applied. A mixture of 60 forward primers for TCR Vbeta segments and 13 reverse primers for TCR Jbeta segments was used in the multiplex PCR. The CDR3 region of rearranged TCR beta genes was amplified from genomic DNA with a multiplex PCR assay. The amplified TCR beta libraries were sequenced on the Illumina HiSeq System as 87-base-pair reads. On the study's bioinformatics: Across the roughly 700 repertoires, a later analysis counted some 81 million unique TCR beta chains, roughly 11 million of which were shared by at least two donors. A nearest-neighbor algorithm error-corrected the raw reads and collapsed the reads into unique sequences, merging closely related sequences to remove PCR and sequencing errors. To assign V, D and J gene segments, CDR3 sequences were aligned to IMGT reference sequences. For a sequence to be retained, at least a six-nucleotide match to both a V gene segment and a J gene segment was required. Rearrangements were called productive when the CDR3 lacked stop codons and stayed in frame with V and J; all others were non-productive. CDR3 was defined by IMGT convention, running from the second conserved V-encoded cysteine to the conserved J-encoded phenylalanine. The earlier analysis of about 590 of the donors excluded sequences that lacked an unambiguous match to a single V gene segment. In an earlier analysis of 587 of the donors, V segments were called functional above 56.7% productive rearrangements and were called segregating when the between-donor standard deviation exceeded 5%. A statistical classification framework was built for diagnosing cytomegalovirus status from the catalog of TCR beta chain sequences. In a later analysis, V and J genes were assigned by comparing TCR nucleotide sequences against IMGT/GENE-DB human TR gene sequences. Using the TCRdist pipeline, a later analysis assigned CDR3 sequences along with most-parsimonious VDJ recombination scenarios. In a later analysis, each TCR beta chain was defined by its CDR3 amino acid sequence together with its V-gene family, and reads lacking a unique V-gene family were excluded. To address suspected cross-contamination and a sequencing artifact, a later analysis removed a few hundred highly shared, low-generation-probability nucleotide sequences. A later analysis calculated a clonal expansion index for each public chain from normalized within-repertoire ranks of inferred template counts. A later analysis computed generation probabilities with a VDJ recombination model fitted to out-of-frame rearrangements, and checked the results against IGoR. In a later analysis, hypergeometric tests were used to score TCR-TCR, TCR-HLA and TCR-CMV co-occurrence, with a repertoire-size bias correction applied to TCR pairs. False discovery rates were estimated in a later analysis by permuting HLA or CMV assignments 20 times. In a later analysis, co-occurring TCRs were grouped using DBSCAN, with TCRdist sequence similarity added in when clustering inside HLA-allele-positive subsets. Repertoires with fewer than 30,000 or more than 120,000 public chains, plus five repertoires with anomalous nucleotide sharing, were excluded from co-occurrence clustering. Here the immuneACCESS table is served through TCRdb, limited to in-frame sequences with V and J called. Missing clones are a known gap in these copies; in checked studies unresolved V genes cover under half, and the rest lacks a known reason. For V, J and clone size, that table is used; D and trimming come from the DNA. For this sample the table gives roughly 90,000 clones, of which around 82% were detected only once. The ten largest account for 3% to 4% of the sample.

Summary of the overall study and its limitations: The classifier was reported to diagnose cytomegalovirus status with high specificity and sensitivity in both the original cohort and the validation cohort. An earlier analysis of approximately 600 of the donors showed that most TCR beta V segments appeared in productive rearrangements either about 87% or about 30% of the time, which broadly matched IMGT annotations. In a later genetic analysis, fewer N-insertions in productive TCRs were reported among donors in an Asian-associated ancestry cluster than the roughly 670-donor mean. For the cohort, immune exposure information was limited to CMV serostatus. Linkage disequilibrium might explain the correlated functional status among segregating V segments, but an unknown experimental factor could not be ruled out. Assigning TCR associations to individual alleles was difficult when HLA alleles, especially DR and DQ, strongly co-occurred. Three of the identified cytomegalovirus-associated TCR beta chains were confirmed in vitro to be specific for cytomegalovirus antigens. Across donors, most TCR sequences were observed very rarely, whereas some public TCRs were present in many individuals. Compared with equally common non-associated chains, HLA-associated TCR beta chains in a later analysis were more clonally expanded and had lower generation probabilities. Because HLA typing was missing for some donors at each locus, association tests included only the typed subset. A later analysis found that most CMV-associated TCR beta chains appeared HLA-restricted, with HLA associations seemingly driven largely by CMV exposure. A cluster of highly shared sequence variants was judged likely to represent a technical artifact of the sequencing pipeline. A further reported finding was that TCR beta sequences accurately predicted the HLA-A and HLA-B alleles for most subjects in the first cohort. In a later analysis, 15,000 to 20,000 TCR beta sequences were associated with specific HLA alleles at a false discovery rate of 0.05. Sequencing depth was assumed to be roughly uniform across donors in the presence/absence analyses, though that assumption may not hold. The study gave a list of roughly 150 TCR beta chains associated with cytomegalovirus. In a later analysis, several top co-occurrence clusters were reported to appear linked to parvovirus B19, influenza, CMV and Epstein-Barr virus. In this cohort, only TCR beta chains were sequenced, and detectable features were limited by the absence of alpha or paired-chain data. Some IMGT-functional V segments, including TRBV6-2 and TRBV6-3, could not be distinguished by the 87-base-pair reads and were therefore excluded. V-gene and J-gene trimming of TCR beta chains was associated with a missense DCLRE1C variant in a later genetic analysis, and the association was replicated in an independent cohort. The authors suggested that the approach could potentially be generalized to other disease states and immunological phenotypes. According to a later analysis, TCR association rates differed among HLA loci, with DRB1 alleles showing the most associated TCRs and HLA-C alleles showing the fewest. Because counts were too low, roughly 18 rarely observed V segments, including chromosome 9 orphons, were left out of the earlier analysis of about 500 of the donors.

The cohort consisted of 600 or so healthy bone marrow donors. At the time of sampling, all cohort members were nominally healthy, though unrecorded immune exposures were likely present. The donor was CMV seropositive and belonged to the group of 250 to 300 seropositive cohort members. Every donor gave a peripheral blood sample, and the peripheral blood mononuclear cells from that sample were used for TCR beta sequencing. The Qiagen DNeasy Blood Extraction Kit was used to extract genomic DNA from the blood cell samples. As for this clone: Its antigen target is currently unknown. No base quality information exists; no much larger clone differs at one position. In the same sample, other DNA sequences code for this CDR3.

This chain joins TRBV18 to TRBJ2-5; TRBD1 agrees with 7 junctional bases. What was sequenced was PBMCs. This clonotype originated in a man aged 25-45 years in good health and CMV-seropositive. The CDR3 in this case is CASSLLRTGEEETQYF. DNA sequence: TGTGCCAGCTCACTGCTACGGACAGGTGAGGAAGAGACCCAGTACTTC.